This TCR beta chain was identified during a study of blood T cell repertoires in COVID-19. Generated by immunoSEQ multiplex PCR, the TCRdb table keeps only in-frame clones and is missing some. The sample carries hundreds of thousands of clones, approximately 90% recorded once. The origin of this receptor is a woman aged 18 to 35 who had recovered from COVID-19. The sample consisted of PBMCs or T cells enriched from blood (not recorded which).

The CDR3 DNA sequence: TGTGCCAGCAGCTTAGCCGCCGGGGACACTTTCGAGACCCAGTACTTC. It is translated as CASSLAAGDTFETQYF. V gene TRBV7-7 combines with J gene TRBJ2-5, with D perhaps TRBD1 (6 bases). The V gene's germline CDR1 is SSHAT and CDR2 FNYEAQ (reference sequence). The CDR3 spans 16 residues. Trimming removed 0 bases at V and 5 bases at J, with 16 bases between.